This TCR beta chain was captured by sequencing in a study of cytomegalovirus exposure and HLA in healthy donors. Study conclusions and caveats: Later analysis identified 16,951 TCR beta sequences associated with HLA alleles, using a false discovery rate threshold of 0.05. A later analysis, which compared TCR beta chains of equal frequency, found the HLA-associated ones more clonally expanded. Cytomegalovirus status was reportedly diagnosed by the classifier with high sensitivity and specificity. Generally TCR sequences proved uncommon, though certain public TCRs appeared in numerous donors.

The PCR had 60 Vbeta and 13 Jbeta primers. Data came from immunoSEQ multiplex PCR; TCRdb stores just in-frame clones and leaves some out. Among roughly 200,000 clones listed, approximately 80% were seen once. Note on this clone: Its matching antigen is unknown.

The receptor's source is a man aged 60-69 years in good health and CMV-seronegative. The sample comprised PBMCs.

CDR3: CASSEASEDRANTGELFF. In nucleotides, the CDR3 is TGTGCCAGCAGTGAAGCCTCGGAGGACAGGGCCAACACCGGGGAGCTGTTTTTT. This chain connects TRBV2 to TRBJ2-2; 8 nucleotides line up with TRBD1. Germline values: CDR1 SNHLY, CDR2 FYNNEI. CDR3 length: 18 residues. The V gene end was trimmed by 0 bases and the J gene end by 2 bases; junction bases not matched to a gene: 8.